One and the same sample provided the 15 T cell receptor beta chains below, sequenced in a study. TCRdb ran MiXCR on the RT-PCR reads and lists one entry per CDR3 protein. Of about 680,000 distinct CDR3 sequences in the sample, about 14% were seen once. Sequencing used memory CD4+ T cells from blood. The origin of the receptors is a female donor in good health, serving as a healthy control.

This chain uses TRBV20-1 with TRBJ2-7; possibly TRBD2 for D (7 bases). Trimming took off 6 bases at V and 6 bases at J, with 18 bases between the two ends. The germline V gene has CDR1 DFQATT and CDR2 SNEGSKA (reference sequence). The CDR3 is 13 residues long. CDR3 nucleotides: TGCAGTGCCGAGGGGGGGGTACTATTCGAGCAGTACTTC. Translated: CSAEGGVLFEQYF.

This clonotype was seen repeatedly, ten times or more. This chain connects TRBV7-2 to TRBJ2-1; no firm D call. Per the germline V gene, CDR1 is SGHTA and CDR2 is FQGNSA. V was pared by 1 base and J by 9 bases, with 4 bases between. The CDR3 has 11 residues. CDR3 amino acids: CASSLVGEQFF. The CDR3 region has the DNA TGTGCCAGCAGCTTAGTGGGTGAGCAGTTCTTC.

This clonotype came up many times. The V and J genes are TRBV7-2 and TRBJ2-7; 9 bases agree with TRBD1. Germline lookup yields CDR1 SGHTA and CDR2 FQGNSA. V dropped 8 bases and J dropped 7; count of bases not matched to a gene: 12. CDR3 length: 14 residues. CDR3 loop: CASVRDREEREQYF. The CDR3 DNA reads TGTGCCAGCGTCCGGGACAGGGAGGAGAGGGAGCAGTACTTC.

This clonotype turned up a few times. The CDR3 DNA reads as TGCGCCAGCAGTTCCGAAGGACAGACTAACTATGGCTACACCTTC. It specifies CASSSEGQTNYGYTF. This rearrangement joins TRBV5-1 to TRBJ1-2; tentatively, D is TRBD1 (6 bases). CDR3 length equals 15 residues. Trimming cost V 5 bases and J 0 bases, with 14 bases left between them. CDR1 SGHRS and CDR2 YFSETQ come from the germline V gene.

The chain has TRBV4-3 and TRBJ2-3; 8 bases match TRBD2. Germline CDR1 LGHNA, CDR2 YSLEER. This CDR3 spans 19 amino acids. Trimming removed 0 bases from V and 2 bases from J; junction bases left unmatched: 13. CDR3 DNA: TGCGCCAGCAGCCAAGAAGGGGGGGTAGCGGGATTCCCCACAGATACGCAGTATTTT. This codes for CASSQEGGVAGFPTDTQYF.

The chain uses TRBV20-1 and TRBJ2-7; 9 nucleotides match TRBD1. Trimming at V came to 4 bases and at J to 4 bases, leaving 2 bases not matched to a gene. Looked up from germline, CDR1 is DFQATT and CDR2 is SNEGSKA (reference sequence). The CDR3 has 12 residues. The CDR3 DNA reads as TGCAGTGCTAAGGGACAGGGATACGAGCAGTACTTC. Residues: CSAKGQGYEQYF.

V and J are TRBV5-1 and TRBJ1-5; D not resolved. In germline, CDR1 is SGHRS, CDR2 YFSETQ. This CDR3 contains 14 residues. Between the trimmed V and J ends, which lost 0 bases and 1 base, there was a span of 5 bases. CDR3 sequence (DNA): TGCGCCAGCAGCTTGGGGCTAAGCAATCAGCCCCAGCATTTT. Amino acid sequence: CASSLGLSNQPQHF.

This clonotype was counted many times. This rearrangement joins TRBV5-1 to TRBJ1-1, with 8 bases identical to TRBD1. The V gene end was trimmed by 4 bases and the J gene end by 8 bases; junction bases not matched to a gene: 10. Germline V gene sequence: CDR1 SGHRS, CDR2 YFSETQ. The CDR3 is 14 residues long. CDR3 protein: CASSGTQGGLEAFF. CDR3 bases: TGCGCCAGCAGCGGAACACAGGGGGGACTGGAAGCTTTCTTT.

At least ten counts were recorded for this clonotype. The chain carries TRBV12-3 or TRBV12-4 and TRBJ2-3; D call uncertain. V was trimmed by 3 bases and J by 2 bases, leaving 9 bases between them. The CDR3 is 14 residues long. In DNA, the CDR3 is TGTGCCAGCAGTTTGAACCTCAACACAGATACGCAGTATTTT. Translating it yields CASSLNLNTDTQYF.

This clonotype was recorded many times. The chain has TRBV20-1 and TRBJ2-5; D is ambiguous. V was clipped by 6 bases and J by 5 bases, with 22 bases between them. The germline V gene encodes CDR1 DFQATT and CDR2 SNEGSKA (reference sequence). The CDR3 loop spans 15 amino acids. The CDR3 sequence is CSAPPWSSAAETQYF. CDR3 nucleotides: TGCAGTGCCCCACCGTGGAGTTCCGCGGCGGAGACCCAGTACTTC.

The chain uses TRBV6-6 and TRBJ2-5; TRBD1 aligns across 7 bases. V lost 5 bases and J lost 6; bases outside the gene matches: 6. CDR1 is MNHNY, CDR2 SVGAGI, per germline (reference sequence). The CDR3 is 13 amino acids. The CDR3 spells CASSPQGEKTQYF. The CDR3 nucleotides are TGTGCCAGCAGTCCGCAGGGGGAAAAGACCCAGTACTTC.

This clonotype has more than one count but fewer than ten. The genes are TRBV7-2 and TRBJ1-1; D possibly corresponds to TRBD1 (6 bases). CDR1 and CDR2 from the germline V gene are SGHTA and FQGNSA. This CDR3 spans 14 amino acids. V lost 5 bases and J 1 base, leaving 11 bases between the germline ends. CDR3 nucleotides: TGTGCCAGCAGCGCAGACAGGACGAACACTGAAGCTTTCTTT. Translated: CASSADRTNTEAFF.

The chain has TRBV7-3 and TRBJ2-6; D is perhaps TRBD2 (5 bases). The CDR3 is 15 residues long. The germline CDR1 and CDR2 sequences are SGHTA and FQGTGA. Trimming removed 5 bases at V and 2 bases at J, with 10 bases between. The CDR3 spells CASSASGTGANVLTF. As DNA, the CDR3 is TGTGCCAGCAGCGCCTCGGGAACTGGGGCCAACGTCCTGACTTTC.

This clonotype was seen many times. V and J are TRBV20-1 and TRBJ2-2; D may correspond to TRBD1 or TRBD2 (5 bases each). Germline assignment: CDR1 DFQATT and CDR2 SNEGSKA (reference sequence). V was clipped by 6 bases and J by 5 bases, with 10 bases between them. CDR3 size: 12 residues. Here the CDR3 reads CSAQEGTGELFF. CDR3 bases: TGCAGTGCGCAAGAGGGGACCGGGGAGCTGTTTTTT.

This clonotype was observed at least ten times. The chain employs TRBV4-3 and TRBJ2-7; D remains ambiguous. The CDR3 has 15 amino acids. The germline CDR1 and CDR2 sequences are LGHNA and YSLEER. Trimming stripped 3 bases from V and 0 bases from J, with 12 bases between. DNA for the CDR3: TGCGCCAGCAGCCAGCAAACCGGGTCCTCCTACGAGCAGTACTTC. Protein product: CASSQQTGSSYEQYF.